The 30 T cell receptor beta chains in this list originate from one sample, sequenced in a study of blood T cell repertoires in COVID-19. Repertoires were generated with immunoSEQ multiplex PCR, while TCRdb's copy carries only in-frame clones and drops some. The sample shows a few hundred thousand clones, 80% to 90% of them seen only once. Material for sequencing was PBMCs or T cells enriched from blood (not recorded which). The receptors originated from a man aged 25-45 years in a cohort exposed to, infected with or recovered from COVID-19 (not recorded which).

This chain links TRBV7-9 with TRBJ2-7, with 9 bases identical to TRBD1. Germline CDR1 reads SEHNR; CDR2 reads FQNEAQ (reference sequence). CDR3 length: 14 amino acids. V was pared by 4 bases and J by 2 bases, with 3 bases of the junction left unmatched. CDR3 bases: TGTGCCAGCAGCTGGGGACAGGGTGCCTACGAGCAGTACTTC. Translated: CASSWGQGAYEQYF.

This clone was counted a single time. This CDR3 reads CASSLNTATNEKLFF. In DNA form, the CDR3 reads TGCGCCAGCAGCTTGAACACAGCAACTAATGAAAAACTGTTTTTT. The chain carries TRBV5-1 and TRBJ1-4; D gene ambiguous. Germline V gene sequence: CDR1 SGHRS, CDR2 YFSETQ. The CDR3 runs to 15 residues. V lost 1 base and J lost 0, with 7 bases in between.

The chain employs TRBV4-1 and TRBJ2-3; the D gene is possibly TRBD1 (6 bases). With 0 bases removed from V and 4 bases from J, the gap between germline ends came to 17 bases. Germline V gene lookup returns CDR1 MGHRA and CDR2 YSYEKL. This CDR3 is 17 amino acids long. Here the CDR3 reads CASSQEWLGRGADTQYF. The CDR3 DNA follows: TGCGCCAGCAGCCAAGAATGGTTGGGCAGGGGTGCAGATACGCAGTATTTT.

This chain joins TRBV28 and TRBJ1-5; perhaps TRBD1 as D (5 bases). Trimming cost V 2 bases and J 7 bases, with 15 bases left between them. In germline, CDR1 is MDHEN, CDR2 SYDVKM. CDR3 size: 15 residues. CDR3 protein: CASSLRRASGQPQHF. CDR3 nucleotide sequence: TGTGCCAGCAGTTTACGCAGGGCTTCTGGGCAGCCCCAGCATTTT.

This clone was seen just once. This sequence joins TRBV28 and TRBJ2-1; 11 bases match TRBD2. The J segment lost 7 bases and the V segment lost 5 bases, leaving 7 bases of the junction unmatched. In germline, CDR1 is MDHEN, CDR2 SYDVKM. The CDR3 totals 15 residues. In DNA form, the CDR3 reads TGTGCCAGCAGTCCCCATATAGCGGGAGGGAATGAGCAGTTCTTC. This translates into CASSPHIAGGNEQFF. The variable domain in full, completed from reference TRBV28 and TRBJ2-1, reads DVKVTQSSRYLVKRTGEKVFLECVQDMDHENMFWYRQDPGLGLRLIYFSYDVKMKEKGDIPEGYSVSREKKERFSLILESASTNQTSMYLCASSPHIAGGNEQFFGPGTRLTVL.

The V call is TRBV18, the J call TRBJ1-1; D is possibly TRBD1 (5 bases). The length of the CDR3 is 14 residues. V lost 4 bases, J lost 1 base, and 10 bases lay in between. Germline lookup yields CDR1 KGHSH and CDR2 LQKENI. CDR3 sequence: CASSRKTENTEAFF. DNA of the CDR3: TGTGCCAGCTCACGCAAGACAGAGAACACTGAAGCTTTCTTT.

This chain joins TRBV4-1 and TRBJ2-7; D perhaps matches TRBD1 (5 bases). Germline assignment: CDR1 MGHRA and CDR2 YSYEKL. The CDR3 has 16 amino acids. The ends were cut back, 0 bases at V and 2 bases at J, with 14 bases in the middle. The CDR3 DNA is TGCGCCAGCAGCCAAGATGGCGACAGTTCTGCCTACGAGCAGTACTTC. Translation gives CASSQDGDSSAYEQYF.

The CDR3 nucleotides read TGTGCCAGCAGCGTAGCAACTAGTGGCACCGGGGAGCTGTTTTTT. Its protein is CASSVATSGTGELFF. The gene calls are TRBV9 and TRBJ2-2; maybe TRBD2 (5 bases). The CDR3 spans 15 residues. Germline CDR1 and CDR2: SGDLS and YYNGEE. Between the trimmed V and J ends, which lost 0 bases and 4 bases, there was a span of 10 bases.

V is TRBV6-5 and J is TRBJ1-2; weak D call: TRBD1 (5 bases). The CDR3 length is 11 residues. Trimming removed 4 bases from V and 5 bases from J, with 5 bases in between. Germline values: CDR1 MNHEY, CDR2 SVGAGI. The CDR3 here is CASSSGYGYTF. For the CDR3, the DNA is TGTGCCAGCAGTTCAGGGTATGGCTACACCTTC.

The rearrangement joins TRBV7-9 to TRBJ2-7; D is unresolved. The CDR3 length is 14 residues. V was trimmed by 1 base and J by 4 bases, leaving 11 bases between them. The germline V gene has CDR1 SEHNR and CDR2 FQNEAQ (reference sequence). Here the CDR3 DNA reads TGTGCCAGCAGCTTAGGACATACCCCATACGAGCAGTACTTC. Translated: CASSLGHTPYEQYF.

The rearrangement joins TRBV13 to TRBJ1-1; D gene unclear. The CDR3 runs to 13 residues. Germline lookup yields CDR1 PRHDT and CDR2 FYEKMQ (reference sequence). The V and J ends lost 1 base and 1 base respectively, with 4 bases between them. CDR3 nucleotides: TGTGCCAGCAGCTTAGACAAGAACACTGAAGCTTTCTTT. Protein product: CASSLDKNTEAFF.

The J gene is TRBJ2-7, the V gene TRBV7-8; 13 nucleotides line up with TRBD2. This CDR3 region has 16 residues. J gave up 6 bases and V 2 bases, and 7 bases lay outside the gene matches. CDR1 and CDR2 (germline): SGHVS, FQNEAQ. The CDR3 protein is CASSLSGLAGFSEQYF. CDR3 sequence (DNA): TGTGCCAGCAGCTTATCGGGACTAGCGGGATTTAGCGAGCAGTACTTC.

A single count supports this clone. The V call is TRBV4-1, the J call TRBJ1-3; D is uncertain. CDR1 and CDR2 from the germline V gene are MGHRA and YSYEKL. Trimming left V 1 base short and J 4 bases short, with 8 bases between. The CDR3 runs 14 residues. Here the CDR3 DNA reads TGCGCCAGCAGCCAAGGCGGGAACGGAAACACCATATATTTT. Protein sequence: CASSQGGNGNTIYF.

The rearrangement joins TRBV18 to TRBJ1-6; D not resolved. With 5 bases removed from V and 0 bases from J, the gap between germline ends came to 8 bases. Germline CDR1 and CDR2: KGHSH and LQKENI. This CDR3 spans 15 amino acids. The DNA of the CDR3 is TGTGCCAGCTCAGAAAGCCGCTCCTATAATTCACCCCTCCACTTT. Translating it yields CASSESRSYNSPLHF. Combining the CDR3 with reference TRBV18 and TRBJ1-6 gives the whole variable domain NAGVMQNPRHLVRRRGQEARLRCSPMKGHSHVYWYRQLPEEGLKFMVYLQKENIIDESGMPKERFSAEFPKEGPSILRIQQVVRGDSAAYFCASSESRSYNSPLHFGNGTRLTVT.

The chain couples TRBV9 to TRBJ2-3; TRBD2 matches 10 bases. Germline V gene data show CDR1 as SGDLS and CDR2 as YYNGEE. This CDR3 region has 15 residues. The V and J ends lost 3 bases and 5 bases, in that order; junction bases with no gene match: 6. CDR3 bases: TGTGCCAGCAGCGCCGCAGCGGGAGGGATAGATACGCAGTATTTT. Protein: CASSAAAGGIDTQYF.

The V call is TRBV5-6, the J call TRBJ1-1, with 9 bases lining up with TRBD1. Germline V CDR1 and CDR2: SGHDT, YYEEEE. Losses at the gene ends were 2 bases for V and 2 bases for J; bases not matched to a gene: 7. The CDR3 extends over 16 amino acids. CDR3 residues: CASSFDGTGRNTEAFF. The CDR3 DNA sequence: TGTGCCAGCAGCTTTGATGGGACAGGGCGCAACACTGAAGCTTTCTTT.

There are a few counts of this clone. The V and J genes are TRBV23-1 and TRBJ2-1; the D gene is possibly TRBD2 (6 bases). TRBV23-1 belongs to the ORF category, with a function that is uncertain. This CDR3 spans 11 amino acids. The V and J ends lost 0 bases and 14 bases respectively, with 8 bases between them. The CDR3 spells CASSQSWGEFF. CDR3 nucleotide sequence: TGCGCCAGCAGTCAATCCTGGGGGGAGTTCTTC.

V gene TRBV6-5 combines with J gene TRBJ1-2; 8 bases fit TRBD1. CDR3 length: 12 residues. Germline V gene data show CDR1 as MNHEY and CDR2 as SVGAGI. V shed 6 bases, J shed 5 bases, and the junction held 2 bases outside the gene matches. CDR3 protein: CASRDRGYGYTF. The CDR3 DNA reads TGTGCCAGCAGAGACAGGGGTTATGGCTACACCTTC.

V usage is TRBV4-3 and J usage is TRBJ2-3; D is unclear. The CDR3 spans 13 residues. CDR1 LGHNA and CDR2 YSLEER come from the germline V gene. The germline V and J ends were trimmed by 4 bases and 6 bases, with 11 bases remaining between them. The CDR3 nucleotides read TGCGCCAGCAGCCCCCGCGGTCCGGATACGCAGTATTTT. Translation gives CASSPRGPDTQYF.

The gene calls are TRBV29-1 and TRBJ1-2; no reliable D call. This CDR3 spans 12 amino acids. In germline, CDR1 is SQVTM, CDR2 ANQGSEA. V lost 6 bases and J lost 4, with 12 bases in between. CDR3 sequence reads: CSVPLRGYGYTF. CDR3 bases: TGCAGCGTGCCTTTGCGGGGCTATGGCTACACCTTC.

Written as DNA, the CDR3 is TGTGCCAGCAGAACGGGGGACAGGGGCTACGAGCAGTACTTC. Its protein product is CASRTGDRGYEQYF. The genes are TRBV2 and TRBJ2-7, with 10 bases lining up with TRBD1. V gave up 6 bases and J gave up 3 bases; unmatched junction bases: 5. The V gene's germline CDR1 is SNHLY and CDR2 FYNNEI. This CDR3 has 14 residues.

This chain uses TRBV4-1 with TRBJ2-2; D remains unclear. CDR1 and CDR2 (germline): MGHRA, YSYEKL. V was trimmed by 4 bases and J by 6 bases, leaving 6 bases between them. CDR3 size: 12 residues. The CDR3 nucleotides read TGCGCCAGCAGCCTTTCCGCCGGGGAGCTGTTTTTT. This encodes CASSLSAGELFF.

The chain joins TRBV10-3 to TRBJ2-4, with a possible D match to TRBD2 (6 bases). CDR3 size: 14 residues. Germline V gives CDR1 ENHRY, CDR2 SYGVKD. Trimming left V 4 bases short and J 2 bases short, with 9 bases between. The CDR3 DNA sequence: TGTGCCATCAGTGTGGGGGACTCCAAAAACATTCAGTACTTC. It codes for CAISVGDSKNIQYF.

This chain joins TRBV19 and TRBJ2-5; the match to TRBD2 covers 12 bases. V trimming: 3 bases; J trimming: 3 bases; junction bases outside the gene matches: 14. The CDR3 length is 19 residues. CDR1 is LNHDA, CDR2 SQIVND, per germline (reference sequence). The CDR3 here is CASSIRWASGRAFEETQYF. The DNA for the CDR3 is TGTGCCAGTAGTATTAGGTGGGCTAGCGGGAGGGCCTTTGAAGAGACCCAGTACTTC.

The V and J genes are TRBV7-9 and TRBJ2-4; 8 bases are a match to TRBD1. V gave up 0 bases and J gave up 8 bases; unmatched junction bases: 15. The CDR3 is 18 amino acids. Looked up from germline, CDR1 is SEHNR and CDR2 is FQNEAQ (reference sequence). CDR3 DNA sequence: TGTGCCAGCAGCTTAGCGATTCTAGGCCAGGGGGCGTGGGACATTCAGTACTTC. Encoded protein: CASSLAILGQGAWDIQYF.

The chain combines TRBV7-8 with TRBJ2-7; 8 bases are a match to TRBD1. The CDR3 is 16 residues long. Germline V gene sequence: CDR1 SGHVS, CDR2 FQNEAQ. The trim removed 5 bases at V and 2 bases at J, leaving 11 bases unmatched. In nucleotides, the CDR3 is TGTGCCAGCAGCCCCCGGGCCGGACAGGGAACCTACGAGCAGTACTTC. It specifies CASSPRAGQGTYEQYF.

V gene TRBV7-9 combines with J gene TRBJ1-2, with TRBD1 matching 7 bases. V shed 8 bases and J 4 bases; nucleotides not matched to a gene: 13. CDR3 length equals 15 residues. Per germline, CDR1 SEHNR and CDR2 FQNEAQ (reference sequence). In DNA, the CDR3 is TGTGCCAGCCTAGGGGGGACAGTACCAACCTATGGCTACACCTTC. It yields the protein CASLGGTVPTYGYTF. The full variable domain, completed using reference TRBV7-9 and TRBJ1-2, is DTGVSQNPRHKITKRGQNVTFRCDPISEHNRLYWYRQTLGQGPEFLTYFQNEAQLEKSRLLSDRFSAERPKGSFSTLEIQRTEQGDSAMYLCASLGGTVPTYGYTFGSGTRLTVV.

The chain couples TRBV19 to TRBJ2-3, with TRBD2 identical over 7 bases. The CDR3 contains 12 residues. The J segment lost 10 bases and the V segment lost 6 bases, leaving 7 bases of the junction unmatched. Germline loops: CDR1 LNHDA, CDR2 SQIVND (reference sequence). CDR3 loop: CASRSGMGSQYF. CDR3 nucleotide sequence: TGTGCCAGTAGAAGCGGGATGGGGTCGCAGTATTTT.

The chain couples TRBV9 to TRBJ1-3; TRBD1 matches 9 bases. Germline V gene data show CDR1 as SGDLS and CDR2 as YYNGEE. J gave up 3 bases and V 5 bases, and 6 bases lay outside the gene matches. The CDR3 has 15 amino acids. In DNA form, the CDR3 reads TGTGCCAGCAGTGCACAGGGGGCGGGTGGAAACACCATATATTTT. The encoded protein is CASSAQGAGGNTIYF.

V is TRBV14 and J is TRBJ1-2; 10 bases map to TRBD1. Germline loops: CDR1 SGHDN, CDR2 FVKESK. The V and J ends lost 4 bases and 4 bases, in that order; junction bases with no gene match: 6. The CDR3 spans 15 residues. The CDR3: CASSLPGQGFYGYTF. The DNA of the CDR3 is TGTGCCAGCAGCCTGCCGGGACAGGGGTTCTATGGCTACACCTTC.